This T cell receptor (beta chain) was retrieved from a study of cytomegalovirus exposure and HLA in healthy donors. Study in general: The 95 to 150 validation repertoires used a platform that matched the one used for the 550 to 800 first-cohort repertoires, as a later analysis reported. Study-wide findings and caveats: There were a few CMV-associated chains whose specificity for CMV antigens was confirmed in vitro. Later, an analysis found that TCR clusters from the first cohort tended to co-occur in the roughly 110 validation repertoires. Cytomegalovirus-associated status was assigned to 150 to 200 TCR beta chains.

Assay: immunoSEQ multiplex PCR; the TCRdb copy retains only in-frame clones and omits some. The top ten hold approximately 3% of the sample, which has some 200,000 clones, 65% to 85% seen once. On this clone itself: No antigen is known for it.

This CDR3 is built from 15 residues. Trimming cost V 5 bases and J 15 bases; bases outside gene matches: 12. Germline CDR1 and CDR2: SGHAT and FQNNGV. V and J are TRBV11-2 and TRBJ1-6, with TRBD1 matching 11 bases. The origin of this receptor is a woman aged 18-35 years in good health and CMV-seropositive. The sequencing sample was made of PBMCs. The CDR3 loop reads CASSQIPGQGGLLHF. The CDR3 DNA sequence: TGTGCCAGCAGCCAGATACCGGGACAGGGGGGTCTCCTCCACTTT.